This TCR beta chain came from a study of cytomegalovirus exposure and HLA in healthy donors. The PCR employed 60 Vbeta primers together with 13 Jbeta primers. The assay was immunoSEQ multiplex PCR, and TCRdb's table has in-frame clones only and misses some. The sample consists of fewer than 200,000 clones, about 90% of them appearing once. Findings and caveats of the study: Accurate prediction of HLA-A and HLA-B alleles (for most subjects) was reportedly achieved from TCR beta sequences. The authors excluded some V segments, including TRBV6-2 and TRBV6-3, as indistinguishable.

On this clone: Its cognate antigen is unknown.

Germline lookup yields CDR1 SGDLS and CDR2 YYNGEE. The CDR3 has 14 amino acids. The germline V and J ends were trimmed by 0 bases and 2 bases, with 8 bases remaining between them. The gene calls are TRBV9 and TRBJ1-2; D remains ambiguous. The TCR sequence derives from a boy younger than 10 in good health and CMV-seronegative. Sequenced material: PBMCs. The CDR3 DNA reads TGTGCCAGCAGCGTAGGGGCCGCGAACTATGGCTACACCTTC. It encodes CASSVGAANYGYTF.